This TCR beta chain was identified in a study of T cell changes during pregnancy in multiple sclerosis. This CDR3 region has 15 residues. Trimming cost V 5 bases and J 4 bases, with 14 bases left between them. CDR1 is SGHNT, CDR2 YENEEA, per germline. Produced via immunoSEQ multiplex PCR; TCRdb's table is partial and in-frame only. The data hold some 24,000 clones, with about 88% observed a single time. The chain carries TRBV11-3 and TRBJ2-2; D might be TRBD2 (6 bases). The source is a female donor in good health, enrolled as a control in a pregnancy study. This sample comprised CD4+ T cells from peripheral blood mononuclear cells, obtained in the second trimester of pregnancy. The CDR3: CASSQSGLGTGELFF. The CDR3 DNA follows: TGTGCCAGCAGCCAGAGCGGGCTCGGCACCGGGGAGCTGTTTTTT.